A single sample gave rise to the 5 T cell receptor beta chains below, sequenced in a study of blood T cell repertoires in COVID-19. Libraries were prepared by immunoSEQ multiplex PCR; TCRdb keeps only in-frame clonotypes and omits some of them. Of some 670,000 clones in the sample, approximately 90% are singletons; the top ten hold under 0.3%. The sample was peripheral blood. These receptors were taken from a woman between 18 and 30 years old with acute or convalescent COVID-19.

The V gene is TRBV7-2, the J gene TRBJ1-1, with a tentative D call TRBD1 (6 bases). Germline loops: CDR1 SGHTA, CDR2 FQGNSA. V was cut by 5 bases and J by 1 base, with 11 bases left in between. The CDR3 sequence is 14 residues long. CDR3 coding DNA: TGTGCCAGCAGCGCTAAACAGGGGAACACTGAAGCTTTCTTT. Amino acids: CASSAKQGNTEAFF.

CDR3 loop: CASSYQGGSYNEQFF. The CDR3 bases are TGTGCCAGCAGTTACCAGGGGGGCTCTTACAATGAGCAGTTCTTC. The rearrangement joins TRBV6-6 to TRBJ2-1; TRBD1 is a possible D gene (7 bases). CDR1 is MNHNY, CDR2 SVGAGI, per germline (reference sequence). Trimming pared 2 bases from V and 4 bases from J, leaving 12 bases between. The CDR3 runs 15 residues.

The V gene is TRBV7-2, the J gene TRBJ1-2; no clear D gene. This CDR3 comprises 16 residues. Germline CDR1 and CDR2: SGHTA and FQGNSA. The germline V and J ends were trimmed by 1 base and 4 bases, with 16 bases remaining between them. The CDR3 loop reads CASSLGHLIVSYGYTF. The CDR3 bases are TGTGCCAGCAGCTTAGGACATCTGATAGTGTCCTATGGCTACACCTTC.

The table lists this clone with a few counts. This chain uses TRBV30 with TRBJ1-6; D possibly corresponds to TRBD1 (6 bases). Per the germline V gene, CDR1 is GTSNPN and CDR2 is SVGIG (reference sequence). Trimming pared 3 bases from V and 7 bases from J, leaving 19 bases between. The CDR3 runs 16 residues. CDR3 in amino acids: CAWSLRGGAYNSPLHF. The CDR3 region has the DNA TGTGCCTGGAGCCTCAGGGGAGGGGCATACAATTCACCCCTCCACTTT.

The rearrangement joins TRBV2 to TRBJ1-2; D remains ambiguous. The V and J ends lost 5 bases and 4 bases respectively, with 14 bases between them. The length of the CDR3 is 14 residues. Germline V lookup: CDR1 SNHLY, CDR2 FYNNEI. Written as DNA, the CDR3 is TGTGCCAGCAGTAAACACCGCGAGGGCTATGGCTACACCTTC. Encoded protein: CASSKHREGYGYTF.